This T cell receptor beta chain was recorded in a study of control samples from healthy donors and cancer patients. The junction had 8 bases not matched to a gene; V was cut back by 4 bases and J by 1 base. Germline V lookup: CDR1 LGHNA, CDR2 YNFKEQ. The CDR3 is 18 amino acids. The protocol was immunoSEQ multiplex PCR, while the TCRdb copy is restricted to in-frame clones and leaves out a portion. The data show 85,000 to 100,000 clones, about 92% seen once. V usage is TRBV4-2 and J usage is TRBJ2-1; 12 nucleotides line up with TRBD2. Sample: blood. This receptor was taken from a man between 18 and 29 years old in good health. CDR3: CASSPRLAGDQSYNEQFF. CDR3 bases: TGTGCCAGCAGCCCCCGACTAGCGGGGGACCAATCCTACAATGAGCAGTTCTTC.